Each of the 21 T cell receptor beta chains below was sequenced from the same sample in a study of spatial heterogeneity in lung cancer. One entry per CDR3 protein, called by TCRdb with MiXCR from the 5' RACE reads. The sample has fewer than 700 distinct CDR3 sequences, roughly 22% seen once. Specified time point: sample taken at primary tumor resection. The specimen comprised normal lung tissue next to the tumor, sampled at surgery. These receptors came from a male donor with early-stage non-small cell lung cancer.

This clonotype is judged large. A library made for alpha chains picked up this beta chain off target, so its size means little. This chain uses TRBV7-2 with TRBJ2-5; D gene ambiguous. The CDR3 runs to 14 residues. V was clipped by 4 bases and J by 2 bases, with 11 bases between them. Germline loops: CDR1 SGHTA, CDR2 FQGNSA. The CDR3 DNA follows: TGTGCCAGCAGCTCTGGTCACCGACAAGAGACCCAGTACTTC. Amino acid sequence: CASSSGHRQETQYF.

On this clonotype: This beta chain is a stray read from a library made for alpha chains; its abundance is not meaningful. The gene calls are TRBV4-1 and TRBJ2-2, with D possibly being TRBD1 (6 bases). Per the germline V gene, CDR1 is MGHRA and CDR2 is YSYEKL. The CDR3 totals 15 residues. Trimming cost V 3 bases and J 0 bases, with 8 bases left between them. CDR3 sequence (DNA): TGCGCCAGCAGCCAGGGACATACGAACACCGGGGAGCTGTTTTTT. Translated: CASSQGHTNTGELFF.

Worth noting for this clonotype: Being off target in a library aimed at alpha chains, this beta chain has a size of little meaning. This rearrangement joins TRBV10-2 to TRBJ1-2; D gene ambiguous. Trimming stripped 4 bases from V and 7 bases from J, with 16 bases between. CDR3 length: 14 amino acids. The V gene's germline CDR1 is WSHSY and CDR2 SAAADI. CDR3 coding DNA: TGCGCCAGCAGTGGTGGAGACCGCTTCTCTGGCTACACCTTC. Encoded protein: CASSGGDRFSGYTF.

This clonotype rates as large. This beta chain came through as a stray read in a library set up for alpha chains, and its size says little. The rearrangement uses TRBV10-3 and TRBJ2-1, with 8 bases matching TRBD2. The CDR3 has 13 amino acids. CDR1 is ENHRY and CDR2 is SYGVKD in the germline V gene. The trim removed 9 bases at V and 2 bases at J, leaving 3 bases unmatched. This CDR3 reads CAIQAGAYNEQFF. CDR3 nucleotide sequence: TGTGCCATTCAAGCGGGGGCCTACAATGAGCAGTTCTTC.

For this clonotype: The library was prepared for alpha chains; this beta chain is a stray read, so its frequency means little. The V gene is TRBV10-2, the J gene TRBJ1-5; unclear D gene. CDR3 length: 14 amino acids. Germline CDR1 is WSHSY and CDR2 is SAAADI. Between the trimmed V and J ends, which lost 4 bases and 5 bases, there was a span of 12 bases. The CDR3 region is CASSVGDKYQPQHF. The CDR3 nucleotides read TGCGCCAGCAGTGTAGGAGACAAGTATCAGCCCCAGCATTTT.

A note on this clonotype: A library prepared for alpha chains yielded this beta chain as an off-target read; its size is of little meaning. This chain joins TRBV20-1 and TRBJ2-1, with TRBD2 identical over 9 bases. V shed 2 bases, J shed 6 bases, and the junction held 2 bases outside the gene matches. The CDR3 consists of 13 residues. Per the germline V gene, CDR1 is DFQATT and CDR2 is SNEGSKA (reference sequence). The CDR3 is CSARFSGSNEQFF. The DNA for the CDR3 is TGCAGTGCTAGATTTAGCGGGAGCAATGAGCAGTTCTTC.

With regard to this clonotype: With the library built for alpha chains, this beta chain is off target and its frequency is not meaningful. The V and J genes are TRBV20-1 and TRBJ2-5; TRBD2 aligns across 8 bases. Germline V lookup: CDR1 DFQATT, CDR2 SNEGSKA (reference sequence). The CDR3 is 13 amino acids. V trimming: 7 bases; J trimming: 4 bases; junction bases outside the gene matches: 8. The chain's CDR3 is CSGSGSFIETQYF. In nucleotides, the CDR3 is TGCAGTGGGAGCGGGAGTTTCATAGAGACCCAGTACTTC.

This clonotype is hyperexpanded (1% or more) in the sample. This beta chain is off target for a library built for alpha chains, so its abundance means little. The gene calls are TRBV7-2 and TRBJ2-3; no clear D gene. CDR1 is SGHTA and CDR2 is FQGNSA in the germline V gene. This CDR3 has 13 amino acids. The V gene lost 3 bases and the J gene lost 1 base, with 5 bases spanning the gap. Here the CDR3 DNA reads TGTGCCAGCAGCTTGATCCGCACAGATACGCAGTATTTT. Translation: CASSLIRTDTQYF.

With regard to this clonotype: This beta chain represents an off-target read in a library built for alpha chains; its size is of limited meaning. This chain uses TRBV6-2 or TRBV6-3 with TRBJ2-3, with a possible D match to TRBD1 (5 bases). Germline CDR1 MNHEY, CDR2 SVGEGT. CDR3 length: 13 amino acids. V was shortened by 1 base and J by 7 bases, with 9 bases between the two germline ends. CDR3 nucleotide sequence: TGTGCCAGCAGTTACTTCCAGGGAAATACGCAGTATTTT. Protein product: CASSYFQGNTQYF.

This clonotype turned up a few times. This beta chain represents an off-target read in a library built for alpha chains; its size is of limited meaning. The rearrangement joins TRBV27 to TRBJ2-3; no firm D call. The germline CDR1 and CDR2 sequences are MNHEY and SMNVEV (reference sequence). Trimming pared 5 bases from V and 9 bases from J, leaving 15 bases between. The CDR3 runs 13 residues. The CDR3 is CASSPSLSGTQYF. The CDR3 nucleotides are TGTGCCAGCAGTCCTTCGTTAAGTGGGACGCAGTATTTT.

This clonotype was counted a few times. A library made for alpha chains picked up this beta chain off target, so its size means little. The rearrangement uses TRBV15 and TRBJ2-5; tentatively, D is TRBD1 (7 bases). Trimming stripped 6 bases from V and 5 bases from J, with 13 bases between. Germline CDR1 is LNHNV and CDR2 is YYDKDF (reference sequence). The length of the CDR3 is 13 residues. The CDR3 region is CATRTGAGETQYF. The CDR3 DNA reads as TGTGCCACCAGAACAGGGGCGGGGGAGACCCAGTACTTC.

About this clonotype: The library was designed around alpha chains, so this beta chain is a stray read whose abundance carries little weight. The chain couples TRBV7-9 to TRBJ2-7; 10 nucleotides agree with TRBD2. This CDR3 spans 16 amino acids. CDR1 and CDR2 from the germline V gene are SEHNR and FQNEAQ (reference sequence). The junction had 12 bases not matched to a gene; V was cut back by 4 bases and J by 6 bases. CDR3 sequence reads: CASSSPLASGSPEQYF. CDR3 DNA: TGTGCCAGCAGCTCCCCGCTGGCTAGCGGGAGCCCCGAGCAGTACTTC.

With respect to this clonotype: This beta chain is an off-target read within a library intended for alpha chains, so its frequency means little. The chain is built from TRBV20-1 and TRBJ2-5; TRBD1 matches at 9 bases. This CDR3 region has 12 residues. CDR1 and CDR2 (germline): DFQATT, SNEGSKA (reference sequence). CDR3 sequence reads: CSVQGAGETQYF. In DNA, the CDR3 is TGCAGCGTACAGGGGGCGGGAGAGACCCAGTACTTC.

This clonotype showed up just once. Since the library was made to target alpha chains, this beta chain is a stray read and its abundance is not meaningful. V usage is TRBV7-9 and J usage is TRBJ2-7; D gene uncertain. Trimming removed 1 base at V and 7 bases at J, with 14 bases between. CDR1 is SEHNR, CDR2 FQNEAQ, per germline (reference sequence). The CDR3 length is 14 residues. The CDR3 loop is CASSLGAAYGEQYF. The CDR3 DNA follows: TGTGCCAGCAGCTTAGGTGCGGCTTACGGAGAGCAGTACTTC.

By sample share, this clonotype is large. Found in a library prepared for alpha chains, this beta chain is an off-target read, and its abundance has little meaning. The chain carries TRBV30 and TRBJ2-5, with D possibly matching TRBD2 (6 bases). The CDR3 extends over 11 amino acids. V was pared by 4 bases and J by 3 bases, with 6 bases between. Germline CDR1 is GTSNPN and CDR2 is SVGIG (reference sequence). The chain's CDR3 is CAWKREETQYF. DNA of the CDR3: TGTGCCTGGAAGCGGGAAGAGACCCAGTACTTC. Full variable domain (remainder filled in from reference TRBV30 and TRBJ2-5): SQTIHQWPATLVQPVGSPLSLECTVEGTSNPNLYWYRQAAGRGLQLLFYSVGIGQISSEVPQNLSASRPQDRQFILSSKKLLLSDSGFYLCAWKREETQYFGPGTRLLVL.

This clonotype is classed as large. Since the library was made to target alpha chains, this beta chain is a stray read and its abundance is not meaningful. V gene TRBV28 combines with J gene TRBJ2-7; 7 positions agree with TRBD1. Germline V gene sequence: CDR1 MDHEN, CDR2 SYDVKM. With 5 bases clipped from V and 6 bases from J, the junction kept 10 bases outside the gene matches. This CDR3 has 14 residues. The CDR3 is CASSTRDRRSEQYF. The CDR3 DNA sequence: TGTGCCAGCAGTACCCGGGACAGACGTTCCGAGCAGTACTTC.

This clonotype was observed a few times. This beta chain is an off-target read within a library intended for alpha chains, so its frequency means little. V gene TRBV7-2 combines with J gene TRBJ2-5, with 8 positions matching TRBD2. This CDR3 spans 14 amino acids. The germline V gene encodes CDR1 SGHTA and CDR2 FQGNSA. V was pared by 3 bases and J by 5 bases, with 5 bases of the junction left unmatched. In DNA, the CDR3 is TGTGCCAGCAGCTTCCCCGGGAGGGTCGAGACCCAGTACTTC. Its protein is CASSFPGRVETQYF. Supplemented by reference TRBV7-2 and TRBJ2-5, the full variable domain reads GAGVSQSPSNKVTEKGKDVELRCDPISGHTALYWYRQSLGQGLEFLIYFQGNSAPDKSGLPSDRFSAERTGGSVSTLTIQRTQQEDSAVYLCASSFPGRVETQYFGPGTRLLVL.

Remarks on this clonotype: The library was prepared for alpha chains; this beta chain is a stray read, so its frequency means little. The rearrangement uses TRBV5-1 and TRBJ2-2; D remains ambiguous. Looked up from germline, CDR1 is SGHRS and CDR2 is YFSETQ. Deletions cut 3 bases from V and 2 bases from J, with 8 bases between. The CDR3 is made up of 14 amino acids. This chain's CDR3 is CASSWQPNTGELFF. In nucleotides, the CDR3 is TGCGCCAGCAGCTGGCAGCCTAACACCGGGGAGCTGTTTTTT.

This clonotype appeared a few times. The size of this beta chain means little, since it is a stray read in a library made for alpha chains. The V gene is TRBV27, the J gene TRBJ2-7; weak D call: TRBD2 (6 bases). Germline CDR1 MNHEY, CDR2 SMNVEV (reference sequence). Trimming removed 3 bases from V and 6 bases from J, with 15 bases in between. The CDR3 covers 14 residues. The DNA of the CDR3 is TGTGCCAGCAGTTTGAGAGGGAGGTTAGGCGAGCAGTACTTC. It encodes CASSLRGRLGEQYF.

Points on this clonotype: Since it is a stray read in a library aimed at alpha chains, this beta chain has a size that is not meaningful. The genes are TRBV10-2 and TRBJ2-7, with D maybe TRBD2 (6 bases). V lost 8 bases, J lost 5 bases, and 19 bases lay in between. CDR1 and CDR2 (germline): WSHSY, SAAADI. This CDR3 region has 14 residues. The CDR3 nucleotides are TGCGCCAGCCGGCCCGGGGACTGGGGAAACGAGCAGTACTTC. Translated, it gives CASRPGDWGNEQYF.

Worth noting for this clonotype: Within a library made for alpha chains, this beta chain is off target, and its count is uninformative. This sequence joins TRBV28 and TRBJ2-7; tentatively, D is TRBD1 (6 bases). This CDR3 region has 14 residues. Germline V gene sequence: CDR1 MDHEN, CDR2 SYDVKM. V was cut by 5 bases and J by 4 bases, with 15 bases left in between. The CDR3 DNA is TGTGCCAGCAGTCCGCACGGACAGAAGTACGAGCAGTACTTC. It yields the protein CASSPHGQKYEQYF.